This T cell receptor beta chain is from a study of monozygotic twins with inflammatory bowel disease. Study conclusions and caveats: Variability may have been added to patient repertoires by differing immunosuppressive treatments. Lower TCRbeta diversity (inverse Simpson) was seen in IBD patients than in healthy co-twins.

Each TCR library consumed 3500 ng of total RNA. TCRdb re-called the 5' RACE reads and catalogs CDR3 proteins one per entry, DNA excluded. This sample's clone table lists 200,000 to 250,000 distinct CDR3 sequences. The CDR3 is 15 amino acids. Of note for this clonotype: Its antigen is still unknown.

The V gene is TRBV12-3 or TRBV12-4, the J gene TRBJ1-5; with no DNA, the TCRdb D assignment of TRBD1 cannot be verified. Sequencing was carried out using blood. The TCR comes from a human donor with ulcerative colitis or Crohn's disease, or a healthy co-twin of an affected twin (not recorded which). CDR3 amino acids: CASRKTGVSNQPQHF.